This T cell receptor (beta chain) came from a study of blood T cell repertoires in COVID-19 (dated by TCRdb to between 2020 and 2021). Background on the whole study: The collaborator samples originated in the United States, Italy and Spain and spanned the acute and convalescent phases of COVID-19. Deeply sampled blood TCRbeta repertoires from subjects exposed to, actively infected with, or recovered from COVID-19 were included in the dataset. Where HLA class I and class II types were available, the types were taken from metadata supplied by the sample provider, not from assay-based typing. A de-identified subject ID, COVID-19 status, age in years and sex were almost always included in the sample metadata. The samples were drawn from the first 160 participants of the ongoing ImmuneRACE study and from 950 to 1,500 subjects provided by 6 global collaborators. The prospective study material was composed of cDNA or gDNA derived from T cells, B-cell-depleted T cells, or PBMCs. The repertoires were released in a freely available public database intended as a resource for research on the immune response to SARS-CoV-2.

On the study overall, not on this receptor specifically: The amount of clinical and demographic metadata varied by source and participant and was provided uncurated.

Points on this clone: Its binding antigen is unknown. Per-base qualities were not stored, and no clone one base away is much larger.

V was cut back by 1 base and J by 3 bases, leaving a gap of 18 bases between them. CDR1 MNHEY and CDR2 SMNVEV are derived from the germline V gene (reference sequence). Measured from the cysteine to the phenylalanine, the CDR3 is 17 residues long. Only CDR3 DNA is held: 51 bases, read in frame from base 1. TCRbeta CDR3 regions were amplified from genomic DNA by means of the immunoSEQ Assay, a bias-controlled multiplex PCR. As for the original processing: The number of nucleated cells in each sample was estimated from the amplification of reference gene primers within the assay. Sequence reads were collapsed and filtered to measure the absolute abundance of every unique TCRbeta CDR3 rearrangement. For each sample, productive Simpson clonality was calculated as the square root of Simpson's diversity index across productive rearrangements. TCRdb holds this immuneACCESS table with in-frame rearrangements only. Some clones are missing; in checked studies, unresolved V genes explain under half, and the rest has no known cause. For V, J and clone size, that table is used; D and trimming come from the DNA. The sample includes about 270,000 clones, with under 90% observed a single time. Of the sample, 2.2% is held by the ten largest clones.

Collaborating institutions collected whole blood in K2EDTA tubes following their own protocols. Collaborator samples were shipped for TCRbeta analysis as frozen whole blood, isolated PBMCs, or DNA extracted from either sample type. This chain is built from TRBV27 and TRBJ1-2; no D gene is confidently identified. Specimen: peripheral blood. The clonotype originates from a man aged 50 to 59 with acute or convalescent COVID-19. The nucleotides read TGTGCCAGCAGTTTATTGGACCCGGGAGGAGGATACTATGGCTACACCTTC. This encodes CASSLLDPGGGYYGYTF.